This TCR beta chain was recovered during a study of blood T cell repertoires in COVID-19. Sequencing used immunoSEQ multiplex PCR; TCRdb keeps in-frame clones, though not all of them. The repertoire holds fewer than 80,000 clones, with 79% as singletons. Per germline, CDR1 MNHEY and CDR2 SVGAGI. CDR3 length equals 16 residues. Trimming took 2 bases from V and 2 from J; bases not matched to a gene: 6. This chain links TRBV6-5 with TRBJ1-1; TRBD1 aligns across 9 bases. Sequencing input: peripheral blood. The receptor comes from a woman older than 75 with active or convalescent COVID-19. This CDR3 is CASSYGDRGGNTEAFF. In nucleotides, the CDR3 is TGTGCCAGCAGTTACGGAGACAGGGGGGGAAACACTGAAGCTTTCTTT.